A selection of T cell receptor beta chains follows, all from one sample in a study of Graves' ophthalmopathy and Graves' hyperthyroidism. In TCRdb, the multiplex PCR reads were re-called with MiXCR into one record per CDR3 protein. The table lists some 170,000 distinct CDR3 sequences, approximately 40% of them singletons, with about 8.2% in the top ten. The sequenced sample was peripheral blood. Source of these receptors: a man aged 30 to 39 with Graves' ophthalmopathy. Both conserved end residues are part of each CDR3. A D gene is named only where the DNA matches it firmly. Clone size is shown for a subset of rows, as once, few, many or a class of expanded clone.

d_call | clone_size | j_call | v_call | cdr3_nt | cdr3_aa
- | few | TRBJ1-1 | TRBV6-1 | TGTGCCAGCAGTCCCGGGCCCTTTCAGAACACTGAAGCTTTCTTT | CASSPGPFQNTEAFF
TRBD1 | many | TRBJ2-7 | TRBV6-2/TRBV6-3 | TGTGCCAGCAGTGGGACAGGGTCCTACGAGCAGTACTTC | CASSGTGSYEQYF
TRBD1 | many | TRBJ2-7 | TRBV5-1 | TGCGCCAGCAGCTTGGAGGGACAGGGGGCCTACGAGCAGTACTTC | CASSLEGQGAYEQYF
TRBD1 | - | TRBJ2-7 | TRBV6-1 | TGTGCCAGCAGTCTTTGGGACAGGGGATACGAGCAGTACTTC | CASSLWDRGYEQYF
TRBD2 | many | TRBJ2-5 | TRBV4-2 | TGTGCCAGCAGCCAAGAGGCGGGACTAGAAGAGACCCAGTACTTC | CASSQEAGLEETQYF
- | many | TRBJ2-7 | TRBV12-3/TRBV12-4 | TGTGCCAGCAGTGCCGATGGGGTTAACGAGCAGTACTTC | CASSADGVNEQYF
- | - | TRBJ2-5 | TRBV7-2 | TGTGCCAGCAGCTCTCGGGACCCCCCACGAGAGACCCAGTACTTC | CASSSRDPPRETQYF
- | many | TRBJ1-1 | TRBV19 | TGTGCCAGCCTCGCCAGGGCCCTGAACACTGAAGCTTTCTTT | CASLARALNTEAFF
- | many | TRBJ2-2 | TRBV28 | TGTGCCAGCAGGGATCACATTAACACCGGGGAGCTGTTTTTT | CASRDHINTGELFF
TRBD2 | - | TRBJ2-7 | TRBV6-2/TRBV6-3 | TGTGCCAGCAGTTCAAGCGGGAGGGCCTACGAGCAGTACTTC | CASSSSGRAYEQYF
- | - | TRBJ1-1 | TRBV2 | TGTGCCAGCAGTGAATTGGGCGGAGGAGCCCTAACTGAAGCTTTCTTT | CASSELGGGALTEAFF
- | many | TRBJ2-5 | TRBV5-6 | TGTGCCAGCAGCTTGTTCGGGGGCGCAGGGGAGACCCAGTACTTC | CASSLFGGAGETQYF
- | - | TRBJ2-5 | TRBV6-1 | TGTGCCAGCAGTGGGGCCGGGATGGAACAAGAGACCCAGTACTTC | CASSGAGMEQETQYF
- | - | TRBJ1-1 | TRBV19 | TGTGCCAGTAGTATAGATCATTTCCCAGCTTTCTTT | CASSIDHFPAFF
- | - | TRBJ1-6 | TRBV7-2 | TGTGCCAGCAGCCGATTAGGGACGGATTATAATTCACCCCTCCACTTT | CASSRLGTDYNSPLHF
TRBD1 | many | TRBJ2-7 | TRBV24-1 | TGTGCCACGAATTACAGGGGAAGCTCCTACGAGCGGTACTTC | CATNYRGSSYERYF
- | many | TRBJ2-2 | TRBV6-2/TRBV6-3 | TGTGCCAGCAGTTACAACGGGGACACCGGGGAGCTGTTTTTT | CASSYNGDTGELFF
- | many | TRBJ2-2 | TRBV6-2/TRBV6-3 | TGTGCCAGCAGTTACTCGATTGTTGTTCGCGGGGAGCTGTTTTTT | CASSYSIVVRGELFF
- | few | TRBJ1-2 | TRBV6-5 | TGTGCCAGCAGTTACTCGCGGGAAGGGGACGGCTACACCTTC | CASSYSREGDGYTF
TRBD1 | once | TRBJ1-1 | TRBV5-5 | TGTGCCAGCAGCTTTTGGGACAGGGGAACGAACACTGAAGCTTTCTTT | CASSFWDRGTNTEAFF
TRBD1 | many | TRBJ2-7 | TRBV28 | TGTGCCAGCAGTCCCGGGACAGGGGAATACGAGCAGTACTTC | CASSPGTGEYEQYF
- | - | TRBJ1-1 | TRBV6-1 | TGTGCCAGCAGCTCCCCGAACAGGGCGGAAGCTTTCTTT | CASSSPNRAEAFF
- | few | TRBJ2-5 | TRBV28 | TGTGCCAGCAGTCCCCTGGAAAGGACCCAGTACTTC | CASSPLERTQYF
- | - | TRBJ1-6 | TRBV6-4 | TGTGCCAGCAGTTACTCGATACCGAATTCACCCCTCCACTTT | CASSYSIPNSPLHF
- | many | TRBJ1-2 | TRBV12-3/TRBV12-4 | TGTGCCAGCAGTTTATCCCTAACTCCCGTCGATGGCTACACCTTC | CASSLSLTPVDGYTF
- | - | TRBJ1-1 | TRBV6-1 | TGTGCCAGCATAAAGTCGTACCAGGAAGCTTTCTTT | CASIKSYQEAFF
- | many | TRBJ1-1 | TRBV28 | TGTGCCAGTTTACAGGGAGACACTGAAGCTTTCTTT | CASLQGDTEAFF
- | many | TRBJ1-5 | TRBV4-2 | TGTGCCAGCAGCCAAAAGATCCGGAGGGGCAATCAGCCCCAGCATTTT | CASSQKIRRGNQPQHF
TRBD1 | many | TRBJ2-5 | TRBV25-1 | TGTGCCAGCAGTGAAGGGCTAGGGGGCAACCAAGAGACCCAGTACTTC | CASSEGLGGNQETQYF
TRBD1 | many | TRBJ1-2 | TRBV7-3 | TGTGCCAGCAGCGCGGGGACAGGGAGAGGCTACACCTTC | CASSAGTGRGYTF
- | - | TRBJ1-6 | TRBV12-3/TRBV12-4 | TGTGCCAGCAGGAGGCCCGGGGGTCTGAATTCACCCCTCCACTTT | CASRRPGGLNSPLHF
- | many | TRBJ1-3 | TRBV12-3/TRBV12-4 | TGTGCCAGCACCCGGAGTCCTGGAAACACCATATATTTT | CASTRSPGNTIYF
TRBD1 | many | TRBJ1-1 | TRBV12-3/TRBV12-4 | TGTGCCAGCAGTACAGGGGGCACTGAAGCTTTCTTT | CASSTGGTEAFF
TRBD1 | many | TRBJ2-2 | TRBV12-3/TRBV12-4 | TGTGCCAGCAGTCAAATCAGGGGGCGCAACACCGGGGAGCTGTTTTTT | CASSQIRGRNTGELFF
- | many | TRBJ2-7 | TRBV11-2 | TGTGCCAGCAGCTCAGATAGCGGACTTAGCTCCTACGAGCAGTACTTC | CASSSDSGLSSYEQYF
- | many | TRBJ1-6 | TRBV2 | TGTGCCAGCAGTGGCCAGCGAAATAATTCACCCCTCCACTTT | CASSGQRNNSPLHF
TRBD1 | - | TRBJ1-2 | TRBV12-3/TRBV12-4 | TGTGCCAGCAGCACCCGGGACAGAGGGGGCTATGGCTACACCTTC | CASSTRDRGGYGYTF
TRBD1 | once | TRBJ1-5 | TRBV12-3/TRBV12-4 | TGTGCCAGCAGTTCGACAGGGTCGGATCAGCCCCAGCATTTT | CASSSTGSDQPQHF
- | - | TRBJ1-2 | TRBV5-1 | TGCGCCAGCAGCGTGAGCACTCCTAACTATGGCTACACCTTC | CASSVSTPNYGYTF
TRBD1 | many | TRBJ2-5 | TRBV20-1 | TGCAGTGCTGTCCCACCGGGACAGGGGAGTGAAGGAGAGACCCAGTACTTC | CSAVPPGQGSEGETQYF
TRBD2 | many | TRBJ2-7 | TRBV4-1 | TGCGCCAGCAGCCAAGAGCGGGAGGGCCCCTACGAGCAGTACTTC | CASSQEREGPYEQYF
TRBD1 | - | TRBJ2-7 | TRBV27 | TGTGCCAGCAGTTCCCGGGACAGGTCGGCCTACGAGCAGTACTTC | CASSSRDRSAYEQYF
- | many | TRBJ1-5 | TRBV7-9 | TGTGCCAGCAGCTTAGGGATGCAGCCCCAGCATTTT | CASSLGMQPQHF
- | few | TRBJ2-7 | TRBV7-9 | TGTGCCAGCAGCTCCGTGGTGGGCGGGGCCTACGAGCAGTACTTC | CASSSVVGGAYEQYF
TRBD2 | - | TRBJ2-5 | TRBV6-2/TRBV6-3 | TGTGCCAGCAGTTGGGTAGCGGGAGTATCGGGGACCCAGTACTTC | CASSWVAGVSGTQYF
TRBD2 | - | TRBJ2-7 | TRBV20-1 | TGCAGTGCTAGAGATGTGGCTAGCGGGGGCCCGGGACTAGCCTACGAGCAGTACTTC | CSARDVASGGPGLAYEQYF